The 28 T cell receptor beta chains below were found in one sample sequenced in a study of blood T cells in healthy people across ages. A sample-barcoded 5' primer and a J-beta primer mix were used in a second PCR of roughly 7 to 11 cycles. TCRdb called the 5' RACE reads again in MiXCR, with one record for every CDR3 protein. The table includes more than 800,000 distinct CDR3 sequences, more than 40% detected once. Input material: blood. These receptors were obtained from an older woman in good health.

The chain uses TRBV4-1 and TRBJ2-1; TRBD1 is a possible D gene (5 bases). CDR3 length: 16 residues. Trimming left V 0 bases short and J 2 bases short, with 11 bases between. The germline CDR1 and CDR2 sequences are MGHRA and YSYEKL. The CDR3 DNA is TGCGCCAGCAGCCAAGAAGAGGCAGGGCCCTACAATGAGCAGTTCTTC. This translates into CASSQEEAGPYNEQFF.

This chain connects TRBV13 to TRBJ2-1; TRBD2 matches at 8 bases. V lost 5 bases, J lost 0 bases, and 6 bases stayed unmatched. The CDR3 spans 16 residues. From germline, CDR1 is PRHDT and CDR2 FYEKMQ (reference sequence). The CDR3 is CASSNTSGFSYNEQFF. CDR3 nucleotide sequence: TGTGCCAGCAGCAATACTAGCGGCTTCTCCTACAATGAGCAGTTCTTC.

This clonotype was counted only a few times. The chain links TRBV28 to TRBJ1-5; 7 positions match TRBD1. The V gene end was trimmed by 1 base and the J gene end by 2 bases; junction bases not matched to a gene: 11. Germline V gene data show CDR1 as MDHEN and CDR2 as SYDVKM. The CDR3 totals 18 residues. CDR3 residues: CASSLLPGGQLGNQPQHF. In DNA, the CDR3 is TGTGCCAGCAGTTTATTGCCAGGGGGGCAATTGGGCAATCAGCCCCAGCATTTT.

J is TRBJ2-1 and V is TRBV9; 10 nucleotides match TRBD2. The CDR3 is made up of 16 amino acids. V shed 0 bases, J shed 3 bases, and the junction held 3 bases outside the gene matches. Germline V gene lookup returns CDR1 SGDLS and CDR2 YYNGEE. CDR3 sequence (DNA): TGTGCCAGCAGCGTAGGGACTAGCGGACACTACAATGAGCAGTTCTTC. This encodes CASSVGTSGHYNEQFF.

This clonotype was detected a few times. This rearrangement joins TRBV9 to TRBJ2-1; TRBD2 agrees at 7 bases. Germline V gives CDR1 SGDLS, CDR2 YYNGEE. The V and J ends lost 3 bases and 7 bases, in that order; junction bases with no gene match: 7. This CDR3 is built from 14 residues. The CDR3 DNA reads TGTGCCAGCAGCGGCCCGGGGGGTGTGAATGAGCAGTTCTTC. Translation gives CASSGPGGVNEQFF.

The genes are TRBV20-1 and TRBJ2-1, with TRBD1 matching over 9 bases. V trimming: 6 bases; J trimming: 5 bases; junction bases outside the gene matches: 8. The CDR3 runs to 14 residues. CDR1 DFQATT and CDR2 SNEGSKA come from the germline V gene (reference sequence). In DNA, the CDR3 is TGCAGTGCATACAGGGGACAGGGCCACAATGAGCAGTTCTTC. Its protein product is CSAYRGQGHNEQFF.

The rearrangement joins TRBV28 to TRBJ2-1, with D perhaps matching TRBD2 (6 bases). The ends were cut back, 1 base at V and 5 bases at J, with 21 bases in the middle. The CDR3 has 18 residues. Looked up from germline, CDR1 is MDHEN and CDR2 is SYDVKM. CDR3 DNA sequence: TGTGCCAGCAGTTTATTACTAGCCCGGCCGACCCTCGACAATGAGCAGTTCTTC. Translating gives CASSLLLARPTLDNEQFF.

V and J are TRBV12-3 or TRBV12-4 and TRBJ2-5; possibly TRBD2 for D (5 bases). Trimming left V 6 bases short and J 5 bases short, with 16 bases between. The CDR3 is 14 residues long. The CDR3 DNA sequence: TGTGCCAGCAGGTTTCGGGGTCGTAGCGAGACCCAGTACTTC. Encoded protein: CASRFRGRSETQYF.

In this sample, this clonotype turned up many times. The chain uses TRBV29-1 and TRBJ2-7; 12 bases line up with TRBD2. Germline assignment: CDR1 SQVTM and CDR2 ANQGSEA. This CDR3 spans 16 amino acids. Germline trimming cut 3 bases from V and 1 base from J; bases unmatched to any gene: 7. The CDR3 DNA sequence: TGCAGCGTTGATGGGCTAGCGGGAGGGAGTTCCTACGAGCAGTACTTC. Its protein is CSVDGLAGGSSYEQYF.

This chain's CDR3 is CASSSPHTPYEQYF. Here the CDR3 DNA reads TGTGCCAGCAGCTCACCTCACACACCCTACGAGCAGTACTTC. The chain couples TRBV3-1 to TRBJ2-7, with no clear D. This CDR3 has 14 residues. Trimming removed 5 bases from V and 2 bases from J, with 13 bases in between. CDR1 and CDR2 (germline): LGHDT, YNNKEL (reference sequence).

Of note for this clonotype: The junction differs from germline at one of its ends, possibly a read error. The chain links TRBV6-6 to TRBJ2-1; 8 nucleotides match TRBD1. This CDR3 is 14 amino acids long. Germline values: CDR1 MNHNY, CDR2 SVGAGI (reference sequence). The CDR3 nucleotides read TGTACCAGCAGGTCGGGACAGGAAGGGAATGAGCAGTTCTTC. It is translated as CTSRSGQEGNEQFF.

The chain has TRBV20-1 and TRBJ1-2, with unresolved D. This CDR3 is 12 amino acids long. Germline values: CDR1 DFQATT, CDR2 SNEGSKA (reference sequence). Trimming shortened V by 1 base and J by 7 bases, and 10 bases separated the two germline ends. In DNA form, the CDR3 reads TGCAGTGCTAGAGTGGCCGGGGTTGGCTACACCTTC. Translated: CSARVAGVGYTF.

This clonotype appeared a few times. This chain links TRBV5-5 with TRBJ2-3; either TRBD1 or TRBD2 may fit D (5 bases each). The germline V and J ends were trimmed by 4 bases and 5 bases, with 20 bases remaining between them. The CDR3 contains 16 residues. In germline, CDR1 is SGHKS, CDR2 YYEKEE (reference sequence). CDR3 region: CASSPWGEGGGDTQYF. In nucleotides, the CDR3 is TGTGCCAGCAGCCCCTGGGGCGAGGGCGGTGGAGATACGCAGTATTTT.

The V call is TRBV7-2, the J call TRBJ2-5; a weak D match, TRBD1 (6 bases). The DNA end favors TRBJ2-7, so the J call may be wrong. The CDR3 is made up of 14 amino acids. Germline V gives CDR1 SGHTA, CDR2 FQGNSA. The CDR3 sequence is CASSLEKTGYEQYF. CDR3 DNA: TGTGCCAGCAGCTTAGAAAAAACAGGGTACGAGCAGTACTTC.

This clonotype showed up just a few times. The gene calls are TRBV6-5 and TRBJ2-1; 12 bases fit TRBD1. V lost 6 bases, J lost 6 bases, and 9 bases stayed unmatched. The germline CDR1 and CDR2 sequences are MNHEY and SVGAGI. The CDR3 has 16 residues. This CDR3 is CASSTRRDRGLNEQFF. Here the CDR3 DNA reads TGTGCCAGCAGCACCCGTCGGGACAGGGGGCTCAATGAGCAGTTCTTC.

This clonotype came up a few times. The chain recombines TRBV3-1 with TRBJ1-2; no reliable D call. The CDR3 is 16 residues long. Germline V lookup: CDR1 LGHDT, CDR2 YNNKEL (reference sequence). The ends were cut back, 0 bases at V and 2 bases at J, with 13 bases in the middle. The CDR3 DNA reads as TGTGCCAGCAGCCAAGAAACCCGGCAGGACAACTATGGCTACACCTTC. Its protein product is CASSQETRQDNYGYTF. Supplemented by reference TRBV3-1 and TRBJ1-2, the full variable domain reads DTAVSQTPKYLVTQMGNDKSIKCEQNLGHDTMYWYKQDSKKFLKIMFSYNNKELIINETVPNRFSPKSPDKAHLNLHINSLELGDSAVYFCASSQETRQDNYGYTFGSGTRLTVV.

J is TRBJ2-4 and V is TRBV7-9; 10 bases match TRBD2. Trimming at V came to 8 bases and at J to 1 base, leaving 14 bases not matched to a gene. The length of the CDR3 is 18 residues. The V gene's germline CDR1 is SEHNR and CDR2 FQNEAQ (reference sequence). As DNA, the CDR3 is TGTGCCAGCTCCCCAGGGAGCGGGAGGGCCGAGGCCAAAAACATTCAGTACTTC. Residues: CASSPGSGRAEAKNIQYF.

The chain couples TRBV20-1 to TRBJ1-1, with a tentative D call TRBD1 (6 bases). The germline V gene encodes CDR1 DFQATT and CDR2 SNEGSKA (reference sequence). V lost 3 bases and J lost 0, with 8 bases in between. The CDR3 is 13 amino acids. The CDR3 sequence is CSARTGMNTEAFF. CDR3 DNA: TGCAGTGCTAGGACAGGAATGAACACTGAAGCTTTCTTT.

The chain couples TRBV2 to TRBJ1-6; weak D call: TRBD1 (5 bases). Germline CDR1 reads SNHLY; CDR2 reads FYNNEI. The CDR3 has 13 residues. Trimming cost V 8 bases and J 5 bases, with 10 bases left between them. CDR3 amino acids: CASGTGNNSPLHF. As DNA, the CDR3 is TGTGCCAGCGGGACGGGTAATAATTCACCCCTCCACTTT.

A remark on this clonotype: Germline is not matched at one junction end, which may reflect a read error. This chain uses TRBV19 with TRBJ2-1; the D gene is possibly TRBD2 (6 bases). Per the germline V gene, CDR1 is LNHDA and CDR2 is SQIVND (reference sequence). CDR3 size: 15 residues. The CDR3 loop reads CASSGTAISVNVQFF. DNA of the CDR3: TGTGCCAGTAGCGGGACTGCCATATCGGTCAATGTGCAGTTCTTC.

In regard to this clonotype: This may be a read error: a much more frequent sequence differs by one nucleotide. This chain uses TRBV12-3 or TRBV12-4 with TRBJ2-3; D may be TRBD2 (6 bases). This CDR3 is built from 12 residues. The CDR3 loop is CASRLSGDMQYF. The CDR3 bases are TGTGCCAGCAGACTTAGCGGAGATATGCAGTATTTT.

The chain carries TRBV10-2 and TRBJ2-7, with unresolved D. V was cut by 7 bases and J by 5 bases, with 6 bases left in between. The CDR3 covers 10 residues. Germline CDR1 WSHSY, CDR2 SAAADI. The CDR3 nucleotides read TGCGCCAGCAAGCAGGACGAGCAGTACTTC. The encoded protein is CASKQDEQYF.

This clonotype appeared many times. J is TRBJ2-4 and V is TRBV6-2 or TRBV6-3; 7 bases fit TRBD1. The J segment lost 3 bases and the V segment lost 5 bases, leaving 7 bases of the junction unmatched. CDR1 MNHEY and CDR2 SVGEGT come from the germline V gene. The CDR3 has 15 amino acids. The CDR3 is CASSRLQGSKNIQYF. In DNA form, the CDR3 reads TGTGCCAGCAGTAGATTACAGGGGAGCAAAAACATTCAGTACTTC.

This chain connects TRBV6-1 to TRBJ2-6, with TRBD2 matching 12 bases. Trimming took 3 bases from V and 3 from J; bases not matched to a gene: 9. CDR1 and CDR2 (germline): MNHNS, SASEGT. The length of the CDR3 is 19 residues. In DNA, the CDR3 is TGTGCCAGCAGTGAGAGCCGACTAGCGGGAGTACTTGGGGCCAACGTCCTGACTTTC. As protein: CASSESRLAGVLGANVLTF.

The V and J genes are TRBV2 and TRBJ2-7, with 7 nucleotides matching TRBD1. Germline V gene sequence: CDR1 SNHLY, CDR2 FYNNEI. Trimming removed 5 bases from V and 1 base from J; junction bases left unmatched: 8. The CDR3 length is 15 residues. CDR3: CASSYLPGQSYEQYF. Here the CDR3 DNA reads TGTGCCAGCAGTTATCTTCCGGGACAGTCCTACGAGCAGTACTTC.

V usage is TRBV9 and J usage is TRBJ2-3; 10 bases match TRBD2. Germline V gene sequence: CDR1 SGDLS, CDR2 YYNGEE. V was pared by 0 bases and J by 0 bases, with 1 base of the junction left unmatched. The CDR3 spans 16 residues. In DNA, the CDR3 is TGTGCCAGCAGCGTAGAGACTAGCGGGAGCACAGATACGCAGTATTTT. The encoded protein is CASSVETSGSTDTQYF.

The CDR3 sequence is CASSRGSWAYEQYF. For the CDR3, the DNA is TGTGCCAGCAGCCGCGGGAGTTGGGCCTACGAGCAGTACTTC. The chain uses TRBV13 and TRBJ2-7, with 7 positions matching TRBD2. The V gene's germline CDR1 is PRHDT and CDR2 FYEKMQ (reference sequence). Trimming took 5 bases from V and 2 from J; bases not matched to a gene: 6. This CDR3 has 14 amino acids.

The sample holds one count of this clonotype. The chain links TRBV2 to TRBJ2-7, with 7 nucleotides matching TRBD2. V lost 6 bases and J lost 2; bases outside the gene matches: 4. The CDR3 is 13 amino acids. Germline CDR1 reads SNHLY; CDR2 reads FYNNEI. CDR3 loop: CASRAGVAYEQYF. The CDR3 region has the DNA TGTGCCAGCAGGGCGGGAGTCGCCTACGAGCAGTACTTC.